This T cell receptor beta chain was identified in a study of cytomegalovirus exposure and HLA in healthy donors. About the study: From donors who were HLA-typed, an early data release held around 80 million unique TCRs.

General study results and limits: Later analysis identified several of the most significant clusters that appeared linked to common viral pathogens. Analyzed later, association rates of TCRs varied across HLA loci, with DRB1 most and HLA-C fewest. Segments of the TCR beta V type were, in most cases, productive about 87% or about 30% of the time in an earlier analysis.

This CDR3 is built from 16 residues. Germline V gives CDR1 SNHLY, CDR2 FYNNEI. The junction had 8 bases not matched to a gene; V was cut back by 2 bases and J by 2 bases. As regards this clone: Its target is unknown.

Both 60 Vbeta primers and 13 Jbeta primers went into the PCR. Sequenced by immunoSEQ multiplex PCR; TCRdb stores in-frame clones only, minus some. In the table there are over 110,000 clones, approximately 80% of which are singletons. The TCR sequence derives from a male donor in good health and CMV-seropositive. Sequencing was performed on PBMCs. The rearrangement joins TRBV2 to TRBJ2-7, with 8 bases lining up with TRBD2. The DNA for the CDR3 is TGTGCCAGCAGTGAAATGGTAGCGGGGCATCCCTACGAGCAGTACTTC. Encoded protein: CASSEMVAGHPYEQYF. Filled out from reference TRBV2 and TRBJ2-7, the complete variable domain reads EPEVTQTPSHQVTQMGQEVILRCVPISNHLYFYWYRQILGQKVEFLVSFYNNEISEKSEIFDDQFSVERPDGSNFTLKIRSTKLEDSAMYFCASSEMVAGHPYEQYFGPGTRLTVT.